This T cell receptor beta chain came from a study of liver allograft versus peripheral blood T cells. Study information: Recipients' peripheral blood supplied the T cell receptor repertoires against which those in transplanted livers were compared.

Findings and caveats of the study: Intra-allograft T cell receptor repertoires in the liver reportedly differed from peripheral blood repertoires.

With respect to this clonotype: Antigen unknown.

MiXCR, run by TCRdb on the reads, gives a single entry per CDR3 protein. The repertoire holds 3,500 to 4,000 distinct CDR3 sequences, with 20% to 25% as singletons. The ends lost 3 bases at V and 0 bases at J; junction bases unmatched: 5. The germline V gene has CDR1 SGHRS and CDR2 YFSETQ. This CDR3 comprises 15 residues. This sequence originates from a human patient who had a liver transplant. Among the T cells, some may be from the graft donor. The chain has TRBV5-1 and TRBJ1-1; TRBD1 agrees at 7 bases. The CDR3 reads CASSSGTALNTEAFF. In nucleotides, the CDR3 is TGCGCCAGCAGCTCCGGGACAGCTTTGAACACTGAAGCTTTCTTT.